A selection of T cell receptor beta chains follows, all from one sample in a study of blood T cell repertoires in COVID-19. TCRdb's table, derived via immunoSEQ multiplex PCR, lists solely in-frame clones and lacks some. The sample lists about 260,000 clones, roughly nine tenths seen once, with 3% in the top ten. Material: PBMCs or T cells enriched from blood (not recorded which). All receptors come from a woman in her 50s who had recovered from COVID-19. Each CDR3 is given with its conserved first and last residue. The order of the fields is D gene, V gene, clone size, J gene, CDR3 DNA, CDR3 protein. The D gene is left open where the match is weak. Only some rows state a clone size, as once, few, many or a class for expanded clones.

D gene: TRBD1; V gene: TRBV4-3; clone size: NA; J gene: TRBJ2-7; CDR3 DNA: TGCGCCAGCAGCCGCCAGGCCGACAGGGAAACCTACGAGCAGTACTTC; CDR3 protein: CASSRQADRETYEQYF
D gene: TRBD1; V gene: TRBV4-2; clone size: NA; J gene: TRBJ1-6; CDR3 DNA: TGTGCCAGCAGCCTTCCTCAGGTAGGGGGCGATCCACCCCTCCACTTT; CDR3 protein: CASSLPQVGGDPPLHF
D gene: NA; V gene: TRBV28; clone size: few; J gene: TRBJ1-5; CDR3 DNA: TGTGCCAGCAGCACGACAGGATATAGCAATCAGCCCCAGCATTTT; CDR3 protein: CASSTTGYSNQPQHF
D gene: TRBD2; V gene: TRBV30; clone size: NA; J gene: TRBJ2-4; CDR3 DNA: TGTGCCTGGAGTGGCGCTGGAACGGGAGGGCTAGCCAAAAACATTCAGTACTTC; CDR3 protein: CAWSGAGTGGLAKNIQYF
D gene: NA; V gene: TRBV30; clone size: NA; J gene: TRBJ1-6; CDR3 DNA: TGTGCCTGGAACGCGGGATATAATTCACCCCTCCACTTT; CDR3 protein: CAWNAGYNSPLHF
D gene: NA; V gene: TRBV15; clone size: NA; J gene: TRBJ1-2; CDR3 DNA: TGTGCCACCAGCAGAGCAGGGAACGGCTACACCTTC; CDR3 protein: CATSRAGNGYTF
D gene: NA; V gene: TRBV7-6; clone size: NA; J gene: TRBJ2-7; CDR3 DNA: TGTGCCAGCAGCATACAGGGATACGAGCAGTACTTC; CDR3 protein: CASSIQGYEQYF
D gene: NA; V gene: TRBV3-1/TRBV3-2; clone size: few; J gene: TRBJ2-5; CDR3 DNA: TGTGCCAGCAGCCAAGGTTACTCCCAAGAGACCCAGTACTTC; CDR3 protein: CASSQGYSQETQYF
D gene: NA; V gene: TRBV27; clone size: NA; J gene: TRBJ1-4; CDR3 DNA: TGTGCCAGCAGTTGGCAGGGCGGGGATGGGGAAAAACTGTTTTTT; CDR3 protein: CASSWQGGDGEKLFF
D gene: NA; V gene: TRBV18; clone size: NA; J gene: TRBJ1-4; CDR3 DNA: TGTGCCAGCTCACCATCTCCAGGGGTTGTTGCTAATGAAAAACTGTTTTTT; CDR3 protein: CASSPSPGVVANEKLFF
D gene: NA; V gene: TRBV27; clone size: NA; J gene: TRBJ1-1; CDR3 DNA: TGTGCCAGCAGTTCCAGTTTTACGAACACTGAAGCTTTCTTT; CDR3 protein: CASSSSFTNTEAFF
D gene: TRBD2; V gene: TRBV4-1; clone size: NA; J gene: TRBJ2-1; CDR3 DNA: TGCGCCAGCAGCCAAGAAGAAAGCGGGAGGACCCTCTCCTACAATGAGCAGTTCTTC; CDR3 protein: CASSQEESGRTLSYNEQFF
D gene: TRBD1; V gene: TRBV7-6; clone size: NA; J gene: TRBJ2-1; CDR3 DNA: TGTGCCAGCAGCCTGCGGACAGGGGGCGGGAATGAGCAGTTCTTC; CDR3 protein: CASSLRTGGGNEQFF
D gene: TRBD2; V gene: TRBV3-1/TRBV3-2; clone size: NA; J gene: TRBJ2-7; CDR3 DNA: TGTGCCAGCAGCCAGGGACTAGCGGCTCCTAACGAGCAGTACTTC; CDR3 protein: CASSQGLAAPNEQYF
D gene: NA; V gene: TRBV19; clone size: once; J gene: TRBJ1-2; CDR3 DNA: TGTGCCAGTAGTATATCCCGTCTAAACTATGGCTACACCTTC; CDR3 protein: CASSISRLNYGYTF
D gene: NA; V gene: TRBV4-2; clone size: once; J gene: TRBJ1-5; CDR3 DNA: TGTGCCAGCAGCCAAGAAAGACAATCTCGACAGCCCCAGCATTTT; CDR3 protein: CASSQERQSRQPQHF
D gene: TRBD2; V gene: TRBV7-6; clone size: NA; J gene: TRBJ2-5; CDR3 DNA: TGTGCCAGCAGCTTAGGTCTAGCGGGAGGAGGGCAAGAGACCCAGTACTTC; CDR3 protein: CASSLGLAGGGQETQYF
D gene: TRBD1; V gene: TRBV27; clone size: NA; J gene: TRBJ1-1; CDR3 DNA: TGTGCCAGCAGGACAGGGAGCACTGAAGCTTTCTTT; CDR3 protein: CASRTGSTEAFF
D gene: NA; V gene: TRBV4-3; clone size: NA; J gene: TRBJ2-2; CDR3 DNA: TGCGCCAGCAGCCAACCTAAAGGACAGCCCTACGGGGAGCTGTTTTTT; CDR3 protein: CASSQPKGQPYGELFF
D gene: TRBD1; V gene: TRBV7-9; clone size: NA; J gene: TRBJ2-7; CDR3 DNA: TGTGCCAGCAGCTTAAGGACAGGAAACTACGAGCAGTACTTC; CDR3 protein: CASSLRTGNYEQYF
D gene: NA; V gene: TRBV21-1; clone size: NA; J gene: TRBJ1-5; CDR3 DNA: TGTGCCAGCAGTCCCCCGAGGCCGAGCCTCCGCCAGCCCCAGCATTTT; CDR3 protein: CASSPPRPSLRQPQHF
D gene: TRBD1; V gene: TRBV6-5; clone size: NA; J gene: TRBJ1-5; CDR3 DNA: TGTGCCAGCAGGGCGACAGGGGAGGGCAATCAGCCCCAGCATTTT; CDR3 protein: CASRATGEGNQPQHF
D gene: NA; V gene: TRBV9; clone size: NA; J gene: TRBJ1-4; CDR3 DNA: TGTGCCAGCAGCGTCCGAAGGGGGGGAAATGAAAAACTGTTTTTT; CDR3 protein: CASSVRRGGNEKLFF
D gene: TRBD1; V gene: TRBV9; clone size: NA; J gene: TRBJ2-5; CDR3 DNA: TGTGCCAGCAGCCCCGGGACAGGGCCACAGGAGACCCAGTACTTC; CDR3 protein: CASSPGTGPQETQYF
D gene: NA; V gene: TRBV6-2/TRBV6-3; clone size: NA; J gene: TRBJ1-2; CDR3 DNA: TGTGCCAGCAGTTACGACTCCTATGGCTACACCTTC; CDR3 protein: CASSYDSYGYTF